The clone carrying this T cell receptor beta chain was recorded a few times. Its matching antigen is unknown. Every patient had mismatch repair deficiency by PCR or immunohistochemistry. TCRs were sequenced from a few patients responding to pembrolizumab. The data were obtained in a study of PD-1 blockade in mismatch repair-deficient tumors. TCRdb's copy holds only in-frame clones and misses some; the assay was immunoSEQ multiplex PCR. Of tens of thousands of clones in the sample, about 82% were seen once. Study-wide findings and caveats: After pembrolizumab, tumor-resident clones rose rapidly, then generally contracted before radiologic responses.

Germline-derived CDR1 and CDR2 are LGHNA and YNFKEQ. The J segment lost 3 bases and the V segment lost 0 bases, leaving 3 bases of the junction unmatched. CDR3 length: 15 amino acids. The J gene is TRBJ2-7, the V gene TRBV4-2; the match to TRBD2 covers 9 bases. The source of this sequence is an adult with mismatch repair-deficient cancer. The sample consisted of peripheral blood, taken 44 weeks after starting pembrolizumab. The CDR3 nucleotides are TGTGCCAGCAGCCAAGATGAGACTAGCGGCTACGAGCAGTACTTC. Protein product: CASSQDETSGYEQYF.